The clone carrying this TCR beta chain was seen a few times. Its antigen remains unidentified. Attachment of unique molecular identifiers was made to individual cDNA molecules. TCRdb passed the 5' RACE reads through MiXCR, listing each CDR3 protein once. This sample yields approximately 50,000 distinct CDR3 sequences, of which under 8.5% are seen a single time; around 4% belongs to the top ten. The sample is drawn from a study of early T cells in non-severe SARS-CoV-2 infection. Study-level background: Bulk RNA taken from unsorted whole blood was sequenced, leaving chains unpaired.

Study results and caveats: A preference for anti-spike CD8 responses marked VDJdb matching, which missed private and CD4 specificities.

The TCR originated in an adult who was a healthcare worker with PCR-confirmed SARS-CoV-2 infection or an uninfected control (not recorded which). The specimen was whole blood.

This CDR3 reads CASSWGVTPETQYF. CDR3 in DNA: TGTGCCAGCAGCTGGGGCGTCACGCCGGAGACCCAGTACTTC. The chain combines TRBV5-6 with TRBJ2-5; possible D gene TRBD1, 5 bases. This CDR3 spans 14 amino acids. The V gene lost 3 bases and the J gene lost 5 bases, with 14 bases spanning the gap. The germline gives CDR1 SGHDT, CDR2 YYEEEE.